This T cell receptor beta chain derives from a study of T cells expressing NK-cell markers. The authors made TCR beta cDNA libraries by 5'RACE template switching. This switching added a universal primer site and UMIs. TCRdb re-called the 5' RACE reads and gives one entry per CDR3 protein, without DNA. Here the sample table reports 550,000 to 600,000 distinct CDR3 sequences. Sequencing was performed on blood T cells: a sorted CD56 or NKG2C T cell subset, CD4+ or CD8+ T cells, or bulk PBMC T cells (not recorded which). The TCR was taken from a man aged 18 to 29 in good health.

This CDR3 reads CASSPYGDRGEQFF. This sequence joins TRBV12-3 or TRBV12-4 and TRBJ2-1; the D call from TCRdb, TRBD1, cannot be confirmed without DNA. There are 14 residues in the CDR3.